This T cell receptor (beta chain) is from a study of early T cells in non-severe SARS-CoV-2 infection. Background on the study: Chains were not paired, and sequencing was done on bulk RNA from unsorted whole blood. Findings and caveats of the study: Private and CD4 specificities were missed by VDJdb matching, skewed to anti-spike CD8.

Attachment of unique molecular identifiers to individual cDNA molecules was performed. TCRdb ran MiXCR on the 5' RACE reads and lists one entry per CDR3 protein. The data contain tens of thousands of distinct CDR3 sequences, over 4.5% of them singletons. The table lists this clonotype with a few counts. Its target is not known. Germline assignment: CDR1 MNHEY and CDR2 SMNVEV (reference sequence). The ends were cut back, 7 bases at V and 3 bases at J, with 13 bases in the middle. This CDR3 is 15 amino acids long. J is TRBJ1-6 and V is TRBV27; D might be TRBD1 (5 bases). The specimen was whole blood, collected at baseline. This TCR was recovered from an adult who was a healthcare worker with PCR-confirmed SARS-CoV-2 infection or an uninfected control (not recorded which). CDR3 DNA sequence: TGTGCCAGCACCTTTGGACACGGCTATAATTCACCCCTCCACTTT. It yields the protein CASTFGHGYNSPLHF.